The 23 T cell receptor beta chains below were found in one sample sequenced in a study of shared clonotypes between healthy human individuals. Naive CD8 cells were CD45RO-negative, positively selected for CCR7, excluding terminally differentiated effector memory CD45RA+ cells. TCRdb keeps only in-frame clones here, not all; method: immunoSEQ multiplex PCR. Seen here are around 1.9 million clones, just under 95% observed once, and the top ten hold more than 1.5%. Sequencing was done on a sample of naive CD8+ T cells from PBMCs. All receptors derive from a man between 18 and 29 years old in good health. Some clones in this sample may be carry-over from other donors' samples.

The CDR3 region is CASSLGSSWREQFF. The CDR3, as DNA: TGTGCCAGCAGCTTAGGCTCATCCTGGAGAGAGCAGTTCTTC. The rearrangement links TRBV11-2 to TRBJ2-1; D call uncertain. From germline, CDR1 is SGHAT and CDR2 FQNNGV. The CDR3 length is 14 residues. Trimming cost V 1 base and J 10 bases, with 14 bases left between them. Drawing the rest from reference TRBV11-2 and TRBJ2-1, the complete variable domain is EAGVAQSPRYKIIEKRQSVAFWCNPISGHATLYWYQQILGQGPKLLIQFQNNGVVDDSQLPKDRFSAERLKGVDSTLKIQPAKLEDSAVYLCASSLGSSWREQFFGPGTRLTVL.

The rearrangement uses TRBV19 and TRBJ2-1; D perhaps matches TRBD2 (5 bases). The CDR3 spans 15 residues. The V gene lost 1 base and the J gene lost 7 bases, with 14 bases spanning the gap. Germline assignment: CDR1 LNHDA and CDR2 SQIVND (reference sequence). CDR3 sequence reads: CASSIASYGGNEQFF. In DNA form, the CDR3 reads TGTGCCAGTAGTATAGCCTCCTATGGAGGTAATGAGCAGTTCTTC.

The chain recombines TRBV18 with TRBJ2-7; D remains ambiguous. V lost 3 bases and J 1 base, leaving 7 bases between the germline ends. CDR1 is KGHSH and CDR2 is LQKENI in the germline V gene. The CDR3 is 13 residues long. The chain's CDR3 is CASSPPESYEQYF. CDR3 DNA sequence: TGTGCCAGCTCACCCCCAGAATCCTACGAGCAGTACTTC.

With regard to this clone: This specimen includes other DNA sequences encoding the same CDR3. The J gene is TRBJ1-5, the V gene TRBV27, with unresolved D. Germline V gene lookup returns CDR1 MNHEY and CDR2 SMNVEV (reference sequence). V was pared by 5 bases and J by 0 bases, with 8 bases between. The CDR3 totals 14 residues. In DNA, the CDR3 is TGTGCCAGCAGTCTAGCTTATAGCAATCAGCCCCAGCATTTT. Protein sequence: CASSLAYSNQPQHF.

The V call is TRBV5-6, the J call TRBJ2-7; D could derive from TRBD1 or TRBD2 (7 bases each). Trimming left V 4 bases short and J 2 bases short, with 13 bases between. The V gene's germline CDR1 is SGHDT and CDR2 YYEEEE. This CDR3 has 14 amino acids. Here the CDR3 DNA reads TGTGCCAGCAGCGGGGGGGACAGTCCCTACGAGCAGTACTTC. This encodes CASSGGDSPYEQYF.

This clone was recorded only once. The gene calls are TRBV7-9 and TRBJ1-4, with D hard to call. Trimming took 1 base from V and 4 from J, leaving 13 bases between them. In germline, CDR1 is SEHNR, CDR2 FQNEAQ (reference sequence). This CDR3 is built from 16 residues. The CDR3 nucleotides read TGTGCCAGCAGCTTAGTGATGCCAGCTGGTAATGAAAAACTGTTTTTT. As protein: CASSLVMPAGNEKLFF.

The CDR3: CASSLSGQGYEQYF. DNA of the CDR3: TGTGCCAGCAGCTTGTCGGGACAGGGCTACGAGCAGTACTTC. The chain is built from TRBV5-6 and TRBJ2-7; 9 nucleotides line up with TRBD1. CDR1 and CDR2 (germline): SGHDT, YYEEEE. CDR3 length: 14 residues. The ends lost 1 base at V and 3 bases at J; junction bases unmatched: 2. The full variable domain, with the rest looked up from reference TRBV5-6 and TRBJ2-7, is DAGVTQSPTHLIKTRGQQVTLRCSPKSGHDTVSWYQQALGQGPQFIFQYYEEEERQRGNFPDRFSGHQFPNYSSELNVNALLLGDSALYLCASSLSGQGYEQYFGPGTRLTVT.

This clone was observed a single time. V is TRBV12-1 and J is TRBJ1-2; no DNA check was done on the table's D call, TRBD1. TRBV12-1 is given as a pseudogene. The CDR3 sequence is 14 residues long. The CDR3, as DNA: TGTGCCAGCAGCTTTTTAAGGGGGTACTATGGCTACACCTTC. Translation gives CASSFLRGYYGYTF.

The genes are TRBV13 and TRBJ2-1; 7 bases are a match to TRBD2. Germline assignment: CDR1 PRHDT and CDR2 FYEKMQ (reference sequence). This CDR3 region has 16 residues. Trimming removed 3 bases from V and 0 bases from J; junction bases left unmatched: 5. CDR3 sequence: CASSLLERDSYNEQFF. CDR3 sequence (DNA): TGTGCCAGCAGCTTGTTAGAGCGGGACTCCTACAATGAGCAGTTCTTC.

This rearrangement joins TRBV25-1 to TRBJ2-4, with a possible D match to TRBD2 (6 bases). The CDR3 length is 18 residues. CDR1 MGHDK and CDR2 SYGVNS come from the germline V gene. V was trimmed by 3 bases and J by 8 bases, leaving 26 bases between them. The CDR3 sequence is CASSEKYAESPRRDIQYF. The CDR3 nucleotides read TGTGCCAGCAGTGAGAAATACGCGGAGTCTCCCCGGAGGGACATTCAGTACTTC.

The CDR3 here is CAISDIAGQAGDTQYF. The CDR3 DNA reads as TGTGCCATCAGTGATATAGCGGGACAGGCGGGAGATACGCAGTATTTT. This sequence joins TRBV10-3 and TRBJ2-3; D possibly uses TRBD1 or TRBD2 (8 bases each). V lost 3 bases and J 5 bases, leaving 18 bases between the germline ends. The CDR3 consists of 16 residues. In germline, CDR1 is ENHRY, CDR2 SYGVKD.

In nucleotides, the CDR3 is TGTGCCAGCAAGGACAGGGGCAGGGGCTACGAGCAGTACTTC. This codes for CASKDRGRGYEQYF. The chain has TRBV27 and TRBJ2-5, with 9 bases identical to TRBD1. The closer fit of TRBJ2-7 to the DNA end suggests the J call may be wrong. Per the germline V gene, CDR1 is MNHEY and CDR2 is SMNVEV (reference sequence). The length of the CDR3 is 14 residues.

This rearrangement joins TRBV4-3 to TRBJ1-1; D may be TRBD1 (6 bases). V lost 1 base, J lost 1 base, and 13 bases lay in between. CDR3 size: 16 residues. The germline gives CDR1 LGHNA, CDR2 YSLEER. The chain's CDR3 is CASSQAFRGANTEAFF. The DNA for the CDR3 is TGCGCCAGCAGCCAAGCTTTCCGGGGGGCGAACACTGAAGCTTTCTTT.

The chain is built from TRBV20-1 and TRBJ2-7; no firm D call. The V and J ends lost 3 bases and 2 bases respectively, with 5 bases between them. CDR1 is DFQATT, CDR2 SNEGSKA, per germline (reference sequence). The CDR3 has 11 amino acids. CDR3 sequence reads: CSASWPYEQYF. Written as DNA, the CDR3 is TGCAGTGCTAGCTGGCCCTACGAGCAGTACTTC.

As DNA, the CDR3 is TGCAGCGGTCGACTCTACAATGAGCAGTTCTTC. It yields the protein CSGRLYNEQFF. The chain uses TRBV29-1 and TRBJ2-1, with no clear D. V was trimmed by 7 bases and J by 3 bases, leaving 7 bases between them. The CDR3 covers 11 residues. Germline CDR1 is SQVTM and CDR2 is ANQGSEA.

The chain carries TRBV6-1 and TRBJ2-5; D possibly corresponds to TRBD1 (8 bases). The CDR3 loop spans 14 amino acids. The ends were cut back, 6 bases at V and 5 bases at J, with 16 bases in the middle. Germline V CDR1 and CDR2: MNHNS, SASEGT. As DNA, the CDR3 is TGTGCCAGCAGCCTACACAGGGGGGGGGAGACCCAGTACTTC. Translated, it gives CASSLHRGGETQYF.

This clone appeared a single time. The CDR3: CASSHLKGAGTGGDEQYF. In DNA form, the CDR3 reads TGTGCCAGCAGCCACCTTAAAGGGGCCGGGACAGGGGGCGACGAGCAGTACTTC. This chain joins TRBV14 and TRBJ2-7; 12 bases agree with TRBD1. V gave up 3 bases and J gave up 5 bases; unmatched junction bases: 14. CDR1 SGHDN and CDR2 FVKESK come from the germline V gene. This CDR3 has 18 amino acids.

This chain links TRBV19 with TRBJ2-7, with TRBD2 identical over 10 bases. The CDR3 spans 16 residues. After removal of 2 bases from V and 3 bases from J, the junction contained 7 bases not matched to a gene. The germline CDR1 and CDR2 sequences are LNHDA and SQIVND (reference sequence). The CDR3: CASSISSGRTNYEQYF. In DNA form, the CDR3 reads TGTGCCAGTAGTATAAGTAGCGGGAGGACTAACTACGAGCAGTACTTC. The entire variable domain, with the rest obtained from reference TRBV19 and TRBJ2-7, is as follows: DGGITQSPKYLFRKEGQNVTLSCEQNLNHDAMYWYRQDPGQGLRLIYYSQIVNDFQKGDIAEGYSVSREKKESFPLTVTSAQKNPTAFYLCASSISSGRTNYEQYFGPGTRLTVT.

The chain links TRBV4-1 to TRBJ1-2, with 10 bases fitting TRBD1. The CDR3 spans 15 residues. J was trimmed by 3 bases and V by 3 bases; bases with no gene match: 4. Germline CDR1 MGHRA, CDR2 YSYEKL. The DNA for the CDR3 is TGCGCCAGCAGCCACCCCGGACAGGGGGACTATGGCTACACCTTC. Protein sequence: CASSHPGQGDYGYTF.

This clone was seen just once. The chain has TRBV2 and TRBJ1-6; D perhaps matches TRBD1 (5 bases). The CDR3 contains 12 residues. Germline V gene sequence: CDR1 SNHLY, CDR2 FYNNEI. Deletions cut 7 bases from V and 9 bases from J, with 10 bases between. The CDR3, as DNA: TGTGCCAGCAATCCGAGGGGTTCACCCCTCCACTTT. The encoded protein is CASNPRGSPLHF.

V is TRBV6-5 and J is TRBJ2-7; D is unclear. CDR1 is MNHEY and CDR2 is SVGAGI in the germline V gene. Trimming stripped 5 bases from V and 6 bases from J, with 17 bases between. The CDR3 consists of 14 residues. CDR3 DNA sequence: TGTGCCAGCAGTCCCCACTCGAGGTCTGGCGAGCAGTACTTC. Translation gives CASSPHSRSGEQYF.

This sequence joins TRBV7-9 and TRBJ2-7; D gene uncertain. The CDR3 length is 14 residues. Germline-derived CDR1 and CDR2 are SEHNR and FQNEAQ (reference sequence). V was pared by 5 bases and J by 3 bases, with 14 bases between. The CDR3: CASSGKGFLYEQYF. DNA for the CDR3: TGTGCCAGCAGCGGTAAAGGGTTTCTCTACGAGCAGTACTTC.

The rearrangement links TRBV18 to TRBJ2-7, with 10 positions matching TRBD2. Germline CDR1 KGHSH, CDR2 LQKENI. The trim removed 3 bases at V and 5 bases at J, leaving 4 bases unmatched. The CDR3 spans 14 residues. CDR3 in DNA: TGTGCCAGCTCACCGACTAGCGGGCTAGACGAGCAGTACTTC. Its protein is CASSPTSGLDEQYF.